These 22 T cell receptor beta chains were sequenced from one sample in a study of shared clonotypes between healthy human individuals. Some clones are missing from TCRdb's copy, which holds only in-frame ones; the method was immunoSEQ multiplex PCR. The sample consists of about 680,000 clones, 74% of them appearing once. The material sequenced was memory CD4+ T cells sorted from blood. Indicated subset: CD45RA-negative fraction. The receptors derive from a woman younger than 45 in good health.

The rearrangement uses TRBV6-1 and TRBJ1-1; the D gene is possibly TRBD1 (5 bases). Trimming took 8 bases from V and 3 from J, leaving 13 bases between them. The CDR3 consists of 13 residues. Germline CDR1 reads MNHNS; CDR2 reads SASEGT. CDR3 nucleotides: TGTGCCAGCCTCCGAGGGGAAGACACTGAAGCTTTCTTT. Encoded protein: CASLRGEDTEAFF.

This clone was seen a few times. This sequence joins TRBV28 and TRBJ1-4; D remains ambiguous. The length of the CDR3 is 13 residues. The V end was cut by 8 bases, the J end by 0 bases, with 7 bases between. CDR1 MDHEN and CDR2 SYDVKM come from the germline V gene. The CDR3 loop is CASHDTTNEKLFF. In DNA, the CDR3 is TGTGCCAGCCATGATACAACTAATGAAAAACTGTTTTTT.

The chain links TRBV19 to TRBJ1-5; D unresolved. CDR3 size: 13 residues. Germline CDR1 reads LNHDA; CDR2 reads SQIVND (reference sequence). The ends were cut back, 5 bases at V and 9 bases at J, with 14 bases in the middle. The CDR3 protein is CASSVEGSWPQHF. The CDR3 DNA is TGTGCCAGTAGTGTGGAGGGATCGTGGCCCCAGCATTTT.

V gene TRBV6-4 combines with J gene TRBJ2-1; the D is unclear. In germline, CDR1 is MRHNA, CDR2 SNTAGT. Trimming removed 6 bases at V and 3 bases at J, with 12 bases between. There are 14 residues in the CDR3. Here the CDR3 DNA reads TGTGCCAGCAGACCGATGTCAGGCTACAATGAGCAGTTCTTC. Residues: CASRPMSGYNEQFF.

This clone appeared a few times. The chain is built from TRBV14 and TRBJ1-1, with D possibly being TRBD1 (5 bases). CDR3 length: 19 amino acids. CDR1 SGHDN and CDR2 FVKESK come from the germline V gene. Trimming left V 1 base short and J 1 base short, with 22 bases between. The CDR3 nucleotides read TGTGCCAGCAGCCAAGGGGAGGGACCCCCGCGCGTAAAGAACACTGAAGCTTTCTTT. This codes for CASSQGEGPPRVKNTEAFF.

Of note for this clone: This could be a read error, since a much larger clone is one nucleotide away. Additional DNA sequences in this sample encode the identical CDR3. The rearrangement links TRBV11-2 to TRBJ1-1, with D uncertain. Germline CDR1 SGHAT, CDR2 FQNNGV. There are 13 residues in the CDR3. V gave up 4 bases and J gave up 3 bases, with 9 bases separating them. CDR3: CASSSQRDTEAFF. The CDR3 DNA reads TGTGCCAGCAGCTCCCAACGTGACACTGAAGCTTTCTTT. Combining the CDR3 with reference TRBV11-2 and TRBJ1-1 gives the whole variable domain EAGVAQSPRYKIIEKRQSVAFWCNPISGHATLYWYQQILGQGPKLLIQFQNNGVVDDSQLPKDRFSAERLKGVDSTLKIQPAKLEDSAVYLCASSSQRDTEAFFGQGTRLTVV.

Worth noting for this clone: Different DNA sequences within this sample yield the same CDR3. The chain is built from TRBV15 and TRBJ2-1; possible D gene TRBD1, 6 bases. Trimming cost V 0 bases and J 7 bases, with 10 bases left between them. Per germline, CDR1 LNHNV and CDR2 YYDKDF (reference sequence). The CDR3 loop spans 14 amino acids. The CDR3 protein is CATSREARGNEQFF. CDR3 coding DNA: TGTGCCACCAGCAGAGAGGCCAGGGGAAATGAGCAGTTCTTC.

V gene TRBV7-8 combines with J gene TRBJ2-3, with TRBD2 identical over 9 bases. CDR1 is SGHVS and CDR2 is FQNEAQ in the germline V gene. The J segment lost 1 base and the V segment lost 4 bases, leaving 9 bases of the junction unmatched. The CDR3 is 17 residues long. The CDR3 DNA sequence: TGTGCCAGCAGCTCCTTAACGACTAGCGGACGCACAGATACGCAGTATTTT. The encoded protein is CASSSLTTSGRTDTQYF.

This chain links TRBV5-1 with TRBJ2-1, with TRBD2 matching 7 bases. The J segment lost 4 bases and the V segment lost 0 bases, leaving 1 base of the junction unmatched. Per germline, CDR1 SGHRS and CDR2 YFSETQ. This CDR3 is 14 amino acids long. The CDR3 here is CASSLVGLYNEQFF. Written as DNA, the CDR3 is TGCGCCAGCAGCTTGGTGGGACTATACAATGAGCAGTTCTTC.

This clone was seen more than once but under ten times. This chain uses TRBV19 with TRBJ2-6, with a possible D match to TRBD1 (5 bases). V gave up 7 bases and J gave up 0 bases, with 10 bases separating them. Germline CDR1 reads LNHDA; CDR2 reads SQIVND (reference sequence). The CDR3 totals 15 residues. The CDR3 nucleotides are TGTGCCAGTACCCCAGGGATCTCTGGGGCCAACGTCCTGACTTTC. Its protein is CASTPGISGANVLTF.

The chain uses TRBV6-5 and TRBJ2-5; 8 bases align to TRBD2. Germline V gene data show CDR1 as MNHEY and CDR2 as SVGAGI. This CDR3 has 15 amino acids. V lost 5 bases to trimming and J lost 6 bases; unmatched junction nucleotides: 11. The CDR3 region is CASSPSGSGSKTQYF. As DNA, the CDR3 is TGTGCCAGCAGTCCCTCGGGCAGCGGGAGTAAGACCCAGTACTTC.

The J gene is TRBJ2-7, the V gene TRBV5-4, with 10 positions matching TRBD2. The germline V gene has CDR1 SGHNT and CDR2 YYREEE (reference sequence). This CDR3 has 17 amino acids. J was trimmed by 2 bases and V by 4 bases; bases with no gene match: 12. CDR3 in DNA: TGTGCCAGCAGCCCAGGGGCTCTAGCGGGGGTAACCTACGAGCAGTACTTC. It specifies CASSPGALAGVTYEQYF. Combining the CDR3 with reference TRBV5-4 and TRBJ2-7 gives the whole variable domain ETGVTQSPTHLIKTRGQQVTLRCSSQSGHNTVSWYQQALGQGPQFIFQYYREEENGRGNFPPRFSGLQFPNYSSELNVNALELDDSALYLCASSPGALAGVTYEQYFGPGTRLTVT.

The rearrangement joins TRBV11-1 to TRBJ2-1; D remains unclear. Germline CDR1 reads SGHAT; CDR2 reads FQDESV (reference sequence). V was trimmed by 3 bases and J by 0 bases, leaving 9 bases between them. The CDR3 has 15 amino acids. The CDR3 loop is CASSFTLSSYNEQFF. The CDR3 region has the DNA TGTGCCAGCAGCTTCACCCTGAGCTCCTACAATGAGCAGTTCTTC.

This rearrangement joins TRBV28 to TRBJ1-2; D might be TRBD1 (5 bases). This CDR3 has 15 residues. Germline V lookup: CDR1 MDHEN, CDR2 SYDVKM. Between the trimmed V and J ends, which lost 3 bases and 7 bases, there was a span of 18 bases. The CDR3 sequence is CASSLGPEPGFGYTF. Written as DNA, the CDR3 is TGTGCCAGCAGTTTGGGTCCGGAACCAGGGTTTGGCTACACCTTC.

The J gene is TRBJ2-1, the V gene TRBV18; D might be TRBD2 (6 bases). This CDR3 has 15 amino acids. The germline CDR1 and CDR2 sequences are KGHSH and LQKENI. V was clipped by 2 bases and J by 7 bases, with 15 bases between them. CDR3 DNA: TGTGCCAGCTCACCAGGCCTAGCGAATAAAAATGAGCAGTTCTTC. It is translated as CASSPGLANKNEQFF. The whole variable domain, filled in from reference TRBV18 and TRBJ2-1, reads NAGVMQNPRHLVRRRGQEARLRCSPMKGHSHVYWYRQLPEEGLKFMVYLQKENIIDESGMPKERFSAEFPKEGPSILRIQQVVRGDSAAYFCASSPGLANKNEQFFGPGTRLTVL.

The gene calls are TRBV5-4 and TRBJ1-2; possible D gene TRBD1, 6 bases. Per germline, CDR1 SGHNT and CDR2 YYREEE (reference sequence). The V end was cut by 3 bases, the J end by 3 bases, with 12 bases between. This CDR3 is built from 14 residues. The DNA of the CDR3 is TGTGCCAGCAGCTCCGGACAGCGGGACTATGGCTACACCTTC. This translates into CASSSGQRDYGYTF. The full variable domain, its missing parts supplied by reference TRBV5-4 and TRBJ1-2, is ETGVTQSPTHLIKTRGQQVTLRCSSQSGHNTVSWYQQALGQGPQFIFQYYREEENGRGNFPPRFSGLQFPNYSSELNVNALELDDSALYLCASSSGQRDYGYTFGSGTRLTVV.

CDR3 in DNA: TGTGCCTGGAGTGTACACGCAGGGGGCACCGAGCAGTACTTC. Protein product: CAWSVHAGGTEQYF. The chain uses TRBV30 and TRBJ2-7; TRBD1 matches 8 bases. This CDR3 has 14 amino acids. Germline-derived CDR1 and CDR2 are GTSNPN and SVGIG (reference sequence). The V and J ends lost 0 bases and 6 bases, in that order; junction bases with no gene match: 7.

This rearrangement joins TRBV14 to TRBJ1-3; D is uncertain. V lost 2 bases and J 4 bases, leaving 6 bases between the germline ends. CDR1 is SGHDN, CDR2 FVKESK, per germline. The CDR3 extends over 13 amino acids. The DNA of the CDR3 is TGTGCCAGCAGCCAACAGTCCGGAAACACCATATATTTT. Its translation is CASSQQSGNTIYF. The whole variable domain, remainder taken from reference TRBV14 and TRBJ1-3, is EAGVTQFPSHSVIEKGQTVTLRCDPISGHDNLYWYRRVMGKEIKFLLHFVKESKQDESGMPNNRFLAERTGGTYSTLKVQPAELEDSGVYFCASSQQSGNTIYFGEGSWLTVV.

The chain combines TRBV2 with TRBJ2-2; maybe TRBD1 (6 bases). The germline CDR1 and CDR2 sequences are SNHLY and FYNNEI. CDR3 size: 16 residues. V lost 3 bases, J lost 3 bases, and 14 bases lay in between. CDR3 nucleotide sequence: TGTGCCAGCAGTGAGGGGGCAGGGAAGTACACCGGGGAGCTGTTTTTT. Translated: CASSEGAGKYTGELFF.

The genes are TRBV6-5 and TRBJ1-2; the match to TRBD1 covers 7 bases. Germline-derived CDR1 and CDR2 are MNHEY and SVGAGI. Losses at the gene ends were 5 bases for V and 8 bases for J; bases not matched to a gene: 5. The length of the CDR3 is 12 residues. This CDR3 reads CASSGMTGGYTF. The CDR3 DNA is TGTGCCAGCAGTGGGATGACAGGGGGCTACACCTTC.

The chain couples TRBV25-1 to TRBJ2-1; D is ambiguous. The germline V gene encodes CDR1 MGHDK and CDR2 SYGVNS. The CDR3 has 14 residues. Deletions cut 5 bases from V and 0 bases from J, with 8 bases between. For the CDR3, the DNA is TGTGCCAGCAGTCCGGAGAGCTCCTACAATGAGCAGTTCTTC. Translation: CASSPESSYNEQFF.

This clone was recorded at least ten times. This chain connects TRBV6-5 to TRBJ1-2, with 8 bases identical to TRBD1. V lost 6 bases, J lost 8 bases, and 11 bases stayed unmatched. CDR1 and CDR2 from the germline V gene are MNHEY and SVGAGI. The CDR3 has 14 residues. Here the CDR3 reads CASRATGASSGYTF. The CDR3 DNA is TGTGCCAGCAGAGCGACAGGGGCGTCTTCGGGCTACACCTTC.